The sequence of this T cell receptor beta chain was determined in a study of metastatic and nonmetastatic thyroid tumors. This clone was recorded at least ten times. The target antigen is unknown. Patients were all untreated before their thyroid surgery. TCRdb redid the clone calls on the PCR reads using MiXCR. The sample consists of about 19,000 clones, around 25% of them appearing once. Germline values: CDR1 SGDLS, CDR2 YYNGEE. Trimming shortened V by 0 bases and J by 2 bases, and 12 bases separated the two germline ends. CDR3 length: 15 amino acids. Regarding the study as a whole: When malignant thyroid tumors were compared with benign nodules, TCR beta diversity was reportedly significantly higher in the malignant tumors. This held in both blood and tumor samples.

The TCR originated in a male donor with papillary thyroid cancer or a benign thyroid nodule (not recorded which). Some clones in this sample may be carry-over from other donors' samples. The chain uses TRBV9 and TRBJ2-7, with no clear D. The specimen sequenced was blood. DNA of the CDR3: TGTGCCAGCAGCGTAGGGCAGGTTATGGCCTACGAGCAGTACTTC. Encoded protein: CASSVGQVMAYEQYF.